Presented here are 15 T cell receptor beta chains from one specimen sequenced in a study of blood T cells in healthy people across ages. Together with a sample-barcoded 5' primer, a J-beta primer mix was included in a second PCR lasting roughly 6 to 12 cycles. MiXCR, run by TCRdb on the 5' RACE reads, gives a single entry per CDR3 protein. Seen here are about 930,000 distinct CDR3 sequences, roughly 28% observed once, and the top ten hold roughly a tenth. The same sample was also used in a study of T cells of mothers and their children.

Sequencing used blood. The receptors here all came from a middle-aged woman in good health.

The rearrangement links TRBV12-3 or TRBV12-4 to TRBJ2-4; a weak D match, TRBD1 (6 bases). The CDR3 is 14 residues long. The V gene lost 10 bases and the J gene lost 1 base, with 14 bases spanning the gap. The CDR3 DNA reads TGTGCCAACAGGTTTCAGGGGGCCAAAAACATTCAGTACTTC. Translation gives CANRFQGAKNIQYF.

The rearrangement uses TRBV4-3 and TRBJ2-1, with 7 bases fitting TRBD2. CDR1 LGHNA and CDR2 YSLEER come from the germline V gene. The CDR3 sequence is 15 residues long. Unmatched junction bases numbered 8, after V lost 4 bases and J lost 5 bases. The CDR3 spells CASSLFAGDHNEQFF. For the CDR3, the DNA is TGCGCCAGCAGCCTTTTCGCGGGGGATCACAATGAGCAGTTCTTC.

There are a few counts of this clonotype. The CDR3 bases are TGCGCCAGCAGCCAAGAGGTCGCTCCTACCTATAATTCACCCCTCCACTTT. Amino acids: CASSQEVAPTYNSPLHF. The chain carries TRBV4-1 and TRBJ1-6; no definite D call. This CDR3 region has 17 residues. V lost 0 bases and J 2 bases, leaving 11 bases between the germline ends. CDR1 MGHRA and CDR2 YSYEKL come from the germline V gene.

This clonotype was seen more than once but under ten times. This sequence joins TRBV5-6 and TRBJ1-4; 7 bases fit TRBD1. This CDR3 region has 15 residues. CDR1 SGHDT and CDR2 YYEEEE come from the germline V gene. V shed 1 base and J 9 bases; nucleotides not matched to a gene: 9. The CDR3 spells CASSLLGQGDKKLFF. In DNA form, the CDR3 reads TGTGCCAGCAGCTTGCTAGGGCAGGGGGACAAAAAACTGTTTTTT. Complete variable domain (other parts from reference TRBV5-6 and TRBJ1-4): DAGVTQSPTHLIKTRGQQVTLRCSPKSGHDTVSWYQQALGQGPQFIFQYYEEEERQRGNFPDRFSGHQFPNYSSELNVNALLLGDSALYLCASSLLGQGDKKLFFGSGTQLSVL.

This clonotype was seen more than once but under ten times. At one end, the junction sequence differs from germline, possibly due to a read error. The V gene is TRBV12-3 or TRBV12-4, the J gene TRBJ2-3; D gene ambiguous. CDR3 length equals 11 residues. The CDR3 nucleotides read TGTGCCAGCACGAGCACAGATGCGCAGTATTTT. Translation gives CASTSTDAQYF.

This clonotype was seen repeatedly, ten times or more. V usage is TRBV7-8 and J usage is TRBJ2-3, with D perhaps assigned TRBD1 or TRBD2 (5 bases each). The CDR3 covers 16 residues. Germline V gives CDR1 SGHVS, CDR2 FQNEAQ. Trimming removed 5 bases at V and 6 bases at J, with 21 bases between. The CDR3 protein is CASSPGWDGVSDTQYF. CDR3 nucleotide sequence: TGTGCCAGCAGCCCGGGGTGGGACGGGGTCTCTGATACGCAGTATTTT. The complete variable domain, with remaining parts taken from reference TRBV7-8 and TRBJ2-3, reads GAGVSQSPRYKVAKRGQDVALRCDPISGHVSLFWYQQALGQGPEFLTYFQNEAQLDKSGLPSDRFFAERPEGSVSTLKIQRTQQEDSAVYLCASSPGWDGVSDTQYFGPGTRLTVL.

As for this clonotype: Relative to the germline gene, one junction end is altered; a read error may explain this. The gene calls are TRBV5-1 and TRBJ1-4, with a possible D match to TRBD1 (5 bases). The CDR3 extends over 15 amino acids. The germline gives CDR1 SGHRS, CDR2 YFSETQ. CDR3 DNA: TGCACCAGCAGCGGCACAGGCCCATTGAGTGAAAAACTGTTTTTT. Protein sequence: CTSSGTGPLSEKLFF.

This clonotype was seen a few times. The rearrangement uses TRBV5-6 and TRBJ1-5, with a possible D match to TRBD1 (5 bases). The V and J ends lost 4 bases and 4 bases respectively, with 15 bases between them. CDR1 is SGHDT and CDR2 is YYEEEE in the germline V gene. CDR3 length: 15 amino acids. This chain's CDR3 is CASSLGVSWNQPQHF. The DNA for the CDR3 is TGTGCCAGCAGCCTGGGGGTGTCATGGAATCAGCCCCAGCATTTT.

There are a few counts of this clonotype. The V gene is TRBV2, the J gene TRBJ2-3; 7 bases match TRBD1. Germline CDR1 and CDR2: SNHLY and FYNNEI. The CDR3 runs 13 residues. Unmatched junction bases numbered 4, after V lost 4 bases and J lost 6 bases. The DNA of the CDR3 is TGTGCCAGCAGTGTTACAGGGGACGATACGCAGTATTTT. Translation: CASSVTGDDTQYF.

A remark on this clonotype: It may be a read error: a sequence one base away is much more abundant. The V and J genes are TRBV20-1 and TRBJ2-6, with a weak D call TRBD1 (5 bases). Germline V CDR1 and CDR2: DFQATT, SNEGSKA (reference sequence). The CDR3 extends over 14 amino acids. In nucleotides, the CDR3 is TGCAGTGCTAGCCCCGAGGCTGGGGCCAACGTCCGGACTTTC. This codes for CSASPEAGANVRTF.

This clonotype has a count of ten or more. The chain recombines TRBV2 with TRBJ2-7; D is ambiguous. The V gene lost 7 bases and the J gene lost 3 bases, with 7 bases spanning the gap. The CDR3 is 11 residues long. Germline V gives CDR1 SNHLY, CDR2 FYNNEI. The CDR3 is CASMQLYEQYF. CDR3 coding DNA: TGTGCCAGCATGCAGCTCTACGAGCAGTACTTC.

The chain employs TRBV28 and TRBJ1-1; possible D gene TRBD1, 5 bases. The V gene's germline CDR1 is MDHEN and CDR2 SYDVKM. This CDR3 has 12 amino acids. V was pared by 1 base and J by 8 bases, with 8 bases between. The DNA for the CDR3 is TGTGCCAGCAGTTTATCCTACAGGGAAGCTTTCTTT. As protein: CASSLSYREAFF.

The rearrangement links TRBV9 to TRBJ2-4; no definite D call. The CDR3 has 14 residues. Germline-derived CDR1 and CDR2 are SGDLS and YYNGEE. V was trimmed by 0 bases and J by 5 bases, leaving 9 bases between them. DNA of the CDR3: TGTGCCAGCAGCGTAGGAACCAACGAAAACATTCAGTACTTC. This gives the protein CASSVGTNENIQYF.

The chain uses TRBV12-3 or TRBV12-4 and TRBJ2-3, with TRBD2 matching over 8 bases. The CDR3 has 18 amino acids. V lost 3 bases, J lost 1 base, and 12 bases stayed unmatched. CDR3 residues: CASSFVLAAYTGTDTQYF. CDR3 bases: TGTGCCAGCAGTTTTGTACTAGCGGCGTATACGGGCACAGATACGCAGTATTTT.

This clonotype was observed at least ten times. The gene calls are TRBV18 and TRBJ2-5; D remains ambiguous. Trimming left V 7 bases short and J 0 bases short, with 9 bases between. The CDR3 is 13 amino acids. Germline lookup yields CDR1 KGHSH and CDR2 LQKENI. CDR3 bases: TGTGCCAGCTGTCGGGCAGACCAAGAGACCCAGTACTTC. Protein product: CASCRADQETQYF.